Shown below are 10 T cell receptor beta chains from a single sample sequenced in a study of cytomegalovirus exposure and HLA in healthy donors. PCR was performed using 60 Vbeta and 13 Jbeta primers. Assay used: immunoSEQ multiplex PCR; TCRdb lists only in-frame clones, some missing. Its table lists just over 80,000 clones. The sequencing sample was made of PBMCs. These receptor sequences come from a woman in her twenties or thirties in good health and CMV-seronegative.

V is TRBV5-1 and J is TRBJ2-7, with a tentative D call TRBD2 (5 bases). Germline lookup yields CDR1 SGHRS and CDR2 YFSETQ. The V and J ends lost 0 bases and 4 bases respectively, with 8 bases between them. The CDR3 loop spans 13 amino acids. CDR3 sequence: CASSLAGEYEQYF. The CDR3 DNA reads as TGCGCCAGCAGCTTGGCCGGGGAATACGAGCAGTACTTC. Combining the CDR3 with reference TRBV5-1 and TRBJ2-7 gives the whole variable domain KAGVTQTPRYLIKTRGQQVTLSCSPISGHRSVSWYQQTPGQGLQFLFEYFSETQRNKGNFPGRFSGRQFSNSRSEMNVSTLELGDSALYLCASSLAGEYEQYFGPGTRLTVT.

As for this clone: The junction differs from germline at one of its ends, possibly a read error. This sequence joins TRBV30 and TRBJ2-1; 9 nucleotides align to TRBD2. CDR1 and CDR2 (germline): GTSNPN, SVGIG (reference sequence). This CDR3 contains 15 residues. In DNA, the CDR3 is TGTGCCGGGAGTCGCGGGGGGGCCGGTTACAATGAGCAGTTCTTC. Translation gives CAGSRGGAGYNEQFF.

The chain recombines TRBV5-1 with TRBJ2-5, with 9 bases aligning to TRBD2. V lost 3 bases and J lost 5; bases outside the gene matches: 2. The CDR3 extends over 13 amino acids. Germline CDR1 SGHRS, CDR2 YFSETQ. In nucleotides, the CDR3 is TGCGCCAGCAGCTCCGCGGGGGGGGAGACCCAGTACTTC. Translation gives CASSSAGGETQYF.

The chain recombines TRBV19 with TRBJ2-7; D is perhaps TRBD2 (6 bases). The germline V gene encodes CDR1 LNHDA and CDR2 SQIVND (reference sequence). The CDR3 loop spans 14 amino acids. The V end was cut by 5 bases, the J end by 2 bases, with 13 bases between. CDR3 loop: CASSPTRATYEQYF. The CDR3 DNA follows: TGTGCCAGTAGTCCGACTAGGGCGACCTACGAGCAGTACTTC.

The chain uses TRBV29-1 and TRBJ2-3; 7 positions agree with TRBD2. Germline-derived CDR1 and CDR2 are SQVTM and ANQGSEA. The length of the CDR3 is 13 residues. The V segment lost 7 bases and the J segment 5 bases; nucleotides outside the gene matches: 9. The CDR3 nucleotides are TGCAGCGCTTCGACTAGCTGGAAAGATACGCAGTATTTT. It yields the protein CSASTSWKDTQYF.

This chain connects TRBV27 to TRBJ2-3; the match to TRBD2 covers 10 bases. Germline CDR1 and CDR2: MNHEY and SMNVEV (reference sequence). This CDR3 comprises 16 residues. V trimming: 2 bases; J trimming: 2 bases; junction bases outside the gene matches: 4. CDR3 in DNA: TGTGCCAGCAGTTTACGGACTAGCGGACACACAGATACGCAGTATTTT. This translates into CASSLRTSGHTDTQYF.

CDR3 in DNA: TGTGCCAGCTCACCACGAGCTAAGGGCAGGGGGTCCCTCTCTGGGGCCAACGTCCTGACTTTC. This codes for CASSPRAKGRGSLSGANVLTF. The chain couples TRBV18 to TRBJ2-6; 7 nucleotides align to TRBD1. The CDR3 runs to 21 residues. CDR1 and CDR2 from the germline V gene are KGHSH and LQKENI. V lost 1 base, J lost 0 bases, and 15 bases stayed unmatched. The full variable domain, its missing parts supplied by reference TRBV18 and TRBJ2-6, is NAGVMQNPRHLVRRRGQEARLRCSPMKGHSHVYWYRQLPEEGLKFMVYLQKENIIDESGMPKERFSAEFPKEGPSILRIQQVVRGDSAAYFCASSPRAKGRGSLSGANVLTFGAGSRLTVL.

This chain joins TRBV4-1 and TRBJ2-1, with 12 bases lining up with TRBD2. Germline V CDR1 and CDR2: MGHRA, YSYEKL. The CDR3 length is 16 residues. Losses at the gene ends were 0 bases for V and 10 bases for J; bases not matched to a gene: 7. The CDR3 DNA reads TGCGCCAGCAGCCAAGATCCTAGCGGGGGGGCCTGGGAGCAGTTCTTC. It encodes CASSQDPSGGAWEQFF.

The chain recombines TRBV25-1 with TRBJ2-1, with a weak D call TRBD1 (6 bases). Germline V lookup: CDR1 MGHDK, CDR2 SYGVNS. V lost 4 bases and J lost 6, with 10 bases in between. This CDR3 has 13 amino acids. In DNA form, the CDR3 reads TGTGCCAGCAGTGTACAGGGCTTCAATGAGCAGTTCTTC. This codes for CASSVQGFNEQFF. Together with reference TRBV25-1 and TRBJ2-1, the CDR3 gives the full variable domain: EADIYQTPRYLVIGTGKKITLECSQTMGHDKMYWYQQDPGMELHLIHYSYGVNSTEKGDLSSESTVSRIRTEHFPLTLESARPSHTSQYLCASSVQGFNEQFFGPGTRLTVL.

This sequence joins TRBV19 and TRBJ2-1, with 7 bases that match TRBD2. J lost 2 bases, V lost 4 bases, and 11 bases had no gene match. From germline, CDR1 is LNHDA and CDR2 SQIVND (reference sequence). This CDR3 contains 17 residues. The CDR3 DNA is TGTGCCAGTAGTAGTGATCCACTAGCGCCCACCTACAATGAGCAGTTCTTC. As protein: CASSSDPLAPTYNEQFF.